This TCR beta chain was identified during a study of blood T cells in healthy people across ages. A second PCR of 7 to 11 cycles used a sample-barcoded 5' primer and a J-beta primer mix. Every cDNA was tagged by a template-switch adaptor with 12 random nucleotides. From the 5' RACE reads, TCRdb called clonotypes with MiXCR, one entry per CDR3 protein. The table records around 700,000 distinct CDR3 sequences, 20% to 30% of them present only once. Study-wide results and limits: A roughly linear fall in TCR beta diversity per million T cells was seen with increasing age.

V lost 6 bases, J lost 6 bases, and 8 bases stayed unmatched. The CDR3 spans 16 residues. This clonotype was detected only a few times. Its target is unknown. These data were also reused for a study on T cells of mothers and their children. Per that paper: Healthy Caucasian mothers, three in number, and their six children were the donors.

The receptor comes from a boy aged 5-17 years in good health. Sequenced input: blood. The rearrangement uses TRBV12-3 or TRBV12-4 and TRBJ2-2; TRBD2 matches 12 bases. The CDR3 region has the DNA TGTGCCAGCAGCCCGACTAGCGGGAGAGTCTCCGGGGAGCTGTTTTTT. Its protein product is CASSPTSGRVSGELFF.